Described below is a single TCR beta chain sequence and its context. The CDR3 is made up of 18 amino acids. The ends lost 7 bases at V and 4 bases at J; junction bases unmatched: 18. In germline, CDR1 is LNHDA, CDR2 SQIVND (reference sequence). The sample comes from a study of shared clonotypes between healthy human individuals. Study as a whole: Plates per donor: three CD4 naive, three CD4 memory, two CD8 naive, one CD8 memory.

Assay: immunoSEQ multiplex PCR; the TCRdb copy retains only in-frame clones and omits some. The sample yields some 1,900,000 clones, roughly 94% seen once. CD45RO-negative, CCR7-selected cells formed the naive CD8 fraction, which excluded terminally differentiated effector memory CD45RA+ cells. Healthy HIV-negative adults with no recent acute infections or vaccinations were recruited as donors. V and J are TRBV19 and TRBJ2-5, with 10 bases lining up with TRBD1. Material: naive CD8+ T cells sorted from blood. This receptor was obtained from a man aged 18 to 29 in good health. The CDR3 coding sequence is TGTGCCAGTACCGGGAAATCTACGAGACAGGGGGCGTTAGAGACCCAGTACTTC. It specifies CASTGKSTRQGALETQYF.